This TCR beta chain comes out of a study of blood T cell repertoires in COVID-19. Looking at the study overall: Specimens from acute and convalescent COVID-19 originated in the United States, Italy and Spain.

Donors in Cohort 3 who had recovered were those with two negative PCRs, healthcare professional clearance, or resolution of their symptoms. In the source study's methods: Amplification with reference gene primers provided the estimates of nucleated cell counts. The data were produced by immunoSEQ multiplex PCR, yet TCRdb's version contains in-frame clones alone and is incomplete. That table gives V, J and clone size, and the DNA gave D and trimming. The sample consists of around 230,000 clones, about 87% of them appearing once. The clonotype comes from a woman in her thirties who had recovered from COVID-19. Sequencing was carried out using PBMCs or T cells enriched from blood (not recorded which).

The chain's CDR3 is CATSETGTSGNTDTQYF. Written as DNA, the CDR3 is TGTGCCACCAGTGAAACAGGGACTAGCGGGAACACAGATACGCAGTATTTT. The rearrangement uses TRBV24-1 and TRBJ2-3; the match to TRBD2 covers 13 bases. CDR3 size: 17 residues. V lost 4 bases, J lost 2 bases, and 5 bases stayed unmatched. Germline-derived CDR1 and CDR2 are KGHDR and SFDVKD.